Reported below is one TCR beta chain. Its specificity is not known. The data stem from a study of T cell clonotyping in hematopoietic cell transplantation. Generated by immunoSEQ multiplex PCR, the TCRdb table keeps only in-frame clones and is missing some. The sample holds 6,500 to 7,000 clones, about 90% seen once. Whole-study results and caveats: Broader posttransplant TCR repertoire diversity was predicted by graft donor and pretransplant recipient Inverse Simpson Index values. After transplant, recipient diversity fell while pathologically expanded clonotypes grew through day 180.

Regarding time point: recipient sample about 28 days before transplant, after cytoreduction. The length of the CDR3 is 13 residues. CDR1 and CDR2 (germline): MNHEY, SVGAGI. V lost 2 bases and J lost 4, with 6 bases in between. The chain uses TRBV6-5 and TRBJ1-5; no reliable D call. This sequence originates from a man aged 25-45 years with acute myeloid leukemia. Some clones in this sample may be carry-over from other donors' samples. Sequences were derived from peripheral blood mononuclear cells, sampled before stem cell transplant. CDR3 protein: CASSYRDNQPQHF. CDR3 sequence (DNA): TGTGCCAGCAGTTACAGGGATAATCAGCCCCAGCATTTT.